The 26 T cell receptor beta chains in this list originate from one sample, sequenced in a study of blood T cell repertoires in COVID-19. Measured with immunoSEQ multiplex PCR; TCRdb has only the in-frame clones, and not every one. The profile covers about 200,000 clones, with over 70% appearing a single time and 7.9% taken by the ten largest. Sequenced: peripheral blood. Every receptor here comes from a woman older than 75 with acute or convalescent COVID-19.

The rearrangement uses TRBV3-1 (or the pseudogene TRBV3-2) and TRBJ1-4, with a tentative D call TRBD1 (5 bases). This CDR3 has 16 residues. The V gene's germline CDR1 is LGHDT and CDR2 YNNKEL (reference sequence). V was cut by 4 bases and J by 11 bases, with 23 bases left in between. CDR3 in amino acids: CASSPDLRPQAGKLFF. The CDR3 DNA follows: TGTGCCAGCAGCCCCGATTTGCGGCCTCAGGCAGGGAAACTGTTTTTT.

This clone has only a few counts. The chain employs TRBV6-6 and TRBJ2-6, with TRBD2 as a possible D gene (5 bases). The V end was cut by 7 bases, the J end by 4 bases, with 14 bases between. Germline V gene sequence: CDR1 MNHNY, CDR2 SVGAGI (reference sequence). The CDR3 length is 15 residues. The DNA of the CDR3 is TGTGCCAGCAACCACGAGAGGGCCGGGGCCAACGTCCTGACTTTC. This codes for CASNHERAGANVLTF.

This clone was detected a few times. The V call is TRBV27, the J call TRBJ1-5; D remains unclear. Per the germline V gene, CDR1 is MNHEY and CDR2 is SMNVEV (reference sequence). The CDR3 covers 15 residues. Trimming took 3 bases from V and 4 from J, leaving 13 bases between them. The CDR3 DNA reads as TGTGCCAGCAGTTTGGCTAGAGGGCCGAATCAGCCCCAGCATTTT. Encoded protein: CASSLARGPNQPQHF.

The chain joins TRBV7-2 to TRBJ2-3; 9 bases match TRBD2. The V gene's germline CDR1 is SGHTA and CDR2 FQGNSA. There are 14 residues in the CDR3. After removal of 1 base from V and 10 bases from J, the junction contained 6 bases not matched to a gene. The CDR3 sequence is CASSLETSGRAQYF. Written as DNA, the CDR3 is TGTGCCAGCAGCTTAGAGACTAGCGGCCGCGCGCAGTATTTT.

The chain employs TRBV29-1 and TRBJ1-2, with 10 bases fitting TRBD1. V dropped 1 base and J dropped 6; count of bases not matched to a gene: 2. The CDR3 is 13 amino acids. Per germline, CDR1 SQVTM and CDR2 ANQGSEA. The CDR3 DNA is TGCAGCGTTGAAGGTGGACAGGGGGATGGCTACACCTTC. Amino acids: CSVEGGQGDGYTF. Using reference TRBV29-1 and TRBJ1-2 for the parts outside the CDR3, the full variable domain is SAVISQKPSRDICQRGTSLTIQCQVDSQVTMMFWYRQQPGQSLTLIATANQGSEATYESGFVIDKFPISRPNLTFSTLTVSNMSPEDSSIYLCSVEGGQGDGYTFGSGTRLTVV.

This chain links TRBV20-1 with TRBJ1-2; 7 nucleotides align to TRBD1. Germline lookup yields CDR1 DFQATT and CDR2 SNEGSKA (reference sequence). V lost 6 bases and J lost 7; bases outside the gene matches: 2. The CDR3 covers 10 residues. The CDR3 nucleotides are TGCAGTGCGAGGACAGGTGGCTACACCTTC. Protein: CSARTGGYTF.

CDR3: CASSFMLEGYNQPQHF. For the CDR3, the DNA is TGTGCCAGCAGCTTTATGCTCGAGGGATACAATCAGCCCCAGCATTTT. The chain uses TRBV5-6 and TRBJ1-5; unclear D gene. The CDR3 runs 16 residues. The V and J ends lost 2 bases and 3 bases respectively, with 15 bases between them. Germline V lookup: CDR1 SGHDT, CDR2 YYEEEE.

The chain combines TRBV5-4 with TRBJ1-1, with 9 bases lining up with TRBD1. V dropped 3 bases and J dropped 3; count of bases not matched to a gene: 3. The CDR3 has 14 residues. Germline assignment: CDR1 SGHNT and CDR2 YYREEE (reference sequence). This CDR3 is CASSWDRVDTEAFF. The DNA of the CDR3 is TGTGCCAGCAGCTGGGACAGGGTCGACACTGAAGCTTTCTTT.

The chain recombines TRBV12-3 or TRBV12-4 with TRBJ2-7; 7 nucleotides match TRBD1. V gave up 6 bases and J gave up 6 bases; unmatched junction bases: 8. The CDR3 covers 13 residues. CDR3 nucleotides: TGTGCCAGCAGATACAGCGGACAGGTCGAGCAGTACTTC. Translation: CASRYSGQVEQYF.

The chain links TRBV5-1 to TRBJ2-3, with 7 nucleotides matching TRBD2. J gave up 3 bases and V 0 bases, and 4 bases lay outside the gene matches. The CDR3 is 15 amino acids. Germline V gives CDR1 SGHRS, CDR2 YFSETQ. The chain's CDR3 is CASSLEGLKTDTQYF. The DNA for the CDR3 is TGCGCCAGCAGCTTGGAGGGACTAAAAACAGATACGCAGTATTTT. The complete variable domain, with remaining parts taken from reference TRBV5-1 and TRBJ2-3, reads KAGVTQTPRYLIKTRGQQVTLSCSPISGHRSVSWYQQTPGQGLQFLFEYFSETQRNKGNFPGRFSGRQFSNSRSEMNVSTLELGDSALYLCASSLEGLKTDTQYFGPGTRLTVL.

This chain connects TRBV5-1 to TRBJ2-5, with 7 bases lining up with TRBD2. Germline V lookup: CDR1 SGHRS, CDR2 YFSETQ. With 0 bases clipped from V and 2 bases from J, the junction kept 4 bases outside the gene matches. This CDR3 is 15 amino acids long. The CDR3 region has the DNA TGCGCCAGCAGCTTGGACCTAGCGGTACAAGAGACCCAGTACTTC. Its protein is CASSLDLAVQETQYF.

The V call is TRBV18, the J call TRBJ2-1; 9 bases align to TRBD2. Germline V lookup: CDR1 KGHSH, CDR2 LQKENI. With V trimmed by 2 bases and J by 1 base, 3 bases remained unmatched. CDR3 length: 16 amino acids. CDR3 loop: CASSPGGGASYNEQFF. For the CDR3, the DNA is TGTGCCAGCTCACCAGGCGGGGGGGCGTCCTACAATGAGCAGTTCTTC.

This chain uses TRBV19 with TRBJ2-7; the D gene is possibly TRBD2 (5 bases). V shed 4 bases and J shed 2 bases, with 12 bases lying between them. The CDR3 spans 14 residues. Germline V lookup: CDR1 LNHDA, CDR2 SQIVND (reference sequence). For the CDR3, the DNA is TGTGCCAGTAGTACCCAAGCGGTGGCCTACGAGCAGTACTTC. It specifies CASSTQAVAYEQYF.

Here the CDR3 DNA reads TGTGCCAGCAGCCAAGTGGGGACAGATAACTATGGCTACACCTTC. As protein: CASSQVGTDNYGYTF. The chain recombines TRBV3-1 (or the pseudogene TRBV3-2) with TRBJ1-2, with 7 bases identical to TRBD1. The ends lost 1 base at V and 1 base at J; junction bases unmatched: 3. CDR3 size: 15 residues. Germline lookup yields CDR1 LGHDT and CDR2 YNNKEL (reference sequence).

The rearrangement uses TRBV5-6 and TRBJ2-7, with D perhaps TRBD2 (6 bases). V dropped 3 bases and J dropped 0 bases, with 7 bases sitting between them. CDR1 and CDR2 (germline): SGHDT, YYEEEE. This CDR3 region has 13 residues. The CDR3 region is CASSSGLSYEQYF. DNA of the CDR3: TGTGCCAGCAGCTCGGGACTCTCCTACGAGCAGTACTTC.

The chain is built from TRBV5-1 and TRBJ2-5, with D possibly matching TRBD2 (5 bases). The CDR3 has 15 amino acids. V lost 0 bases to trimming and J lost 2 bases, with 11 bases between them. Germline assignment: CDR1 SGHRS and CDR2 YFSETQ. The CDR3 DNA reads as TGCGCCAGCAGCTTGGGCCTAGCAAATCAAGAGACCCAGTACTTC. It encodes CASSLGLANQETQYF.

The chain links TRBV5-1 to TRBJ2-5; 9 bases are a match to TRBD1. V dropped 0 bases and J dropped 4; count of bases not matched to a gene: 7. CDR1 and CDR2 from the germline V gene are SGHRS and YFSETQ. This CDR3 has 16 residues. CDR3 nucleotide sequence: TGCGCCAGCAGCTTGGGGGGGACAGGGAGTGGAGAGACCCAGTACTTC. Protein: CASSLGGTGSGETQYF.

The genes are TRBV3-1 (or the pseudogene TRBV3-2) and TRBJ1-4; the match to TRBD1 covers 9 bases. Germline CDR1 reads LGHDT; CDR2 reads YNNKEL (reference sequence). J lost 5 bases, V lost 6 bases, and 4 bases had no gene match. There are 14 residues in the CDR3. CDR3 in amino acids: CASRWTGVNEKLFF. The CDR3 bases are TGTGCCAGCAGATGGACAGGGGTAAATGAAAAACTGTTTTTT.

This chain joins TRBV2 and TRBJ2-3; 10 bases match TRBD2. The CDR3 extends over 14 amino acids. V gave up 6 bases and J gave up 3 bases; unmatched junction bases: 3. CDR1 is SNHLY and CDR2 is FYNNEI in the germline V gene. CDR3: CASREREGTDTQYF. The CDR3 DNA follows: TGTGCCAGCAGGGAGCGGGAGGGGACAGATACGCAGTATTTT.

DNA for the CDR3: TGTGCCAGCACCACCCCCCAGGGAGGGGGAGAGACCCAGTACTTC. Protein sequence: CASTTPQGGGETQYF. V gene TRBV9 combines with J gene TRBJ2-5; D may be TRBD2 (7 bases). CDR1 is SGDLS, CDR2 YYNGEE, per germline. With 6 bases removed from V and 4 bases from J, the gap between germline ends came to 19 bases. This CDR3 has 15 amino acids.

The V and J genes are TRBV5-5 and TRBJ1-2; D perhaps matches TRBD1 (5 bases). Deletions cut 3 bases from V and 1 base from J, with 16 bases between. The CDR3 is made up of 16 amino acids. The germline gives CDR1 SGHKS, CDR2 YYEKEE (reference sequence). CDR3: CASSSPLGGGNYGYTF. The CDR3 nucleotides read TGTGCCAGCAGCTCGCCTTTGGGGGGAGGTAACTATGGCTACACCTTC.

The genes are TRBV19 and TRBJ2-5; TRBD2 might be the D (6 bases). V was clipped by 5 bases and J by 4 bases, with 14 bases between them. The CDR3 length is 14 residues. The V gene's germline CDR1 is LNHDA and CDR2 SQIVND (reference sequence). CDR3 region: CASSPGLKRETQYF. The CDR3 coding sequence is TGTGCCAGTAGTCCGGGACTGAAACGAGAGACCCAGTACTTC.

This clone was found a few times. The genes are TRBV18 and TRBJ1-5, with 8 bases lining up with TRBD1. V was clipped by 3 bases and J by 7 bases; unmatched bases: 5. CDR3 length: 14 amino acids. From germline, CDR1 is KGHSH and CDR2 LQKENI. The CDR3 coding sequence is TGTGCCAGCTCACCCGGACAGGGAATACAGCCCCAGCATTTT. This translates into CASSPGQGIQPQHF.

V is TRBV3-1 (or the pseudogene TRBV3-2) and J is TRBJ2-7; the match to TRBD1 covers 11 bases. This CDR3 contains 16 residues. V shed 4 bases and J 1 base; nucleotides not matched to a gene: 6. Germline CDR1 reads LGHDT; CDR2 reads YNNKEL (reference sequence). Here the CDR3 DNA reads TGTGCCAGCAGCCCTCTTGGGACAGGGGGTTCCTACGAGCAGTACTTC. Its protein product is CASSPLGTGGSYEQYF.

The chain employs TRBV29-1 and TRBJ1-2, with D hard to call. Trimming cost V 2 bases and J 8 bases, with 9 bases left between them. There are 11 residues in the CDR3. Looked up from germline, CDR1 is SQVTM and CDR2 is ANQGSEA. CDR3 protein: CSVESLFGYTF. The CDR3 DNA is TGCAGCGTTGAATCCCTATTCGGCTACACCTTC.

This chain connects TRBV30 to TRBJ2-7, with TRBD1 matching 11 bases. This CDR3 is 15 amino acids long. CDR1 GTSNPN and CDR2 SVGIG come from the germline V gene (reference sequence). With V trimmed by 0 bases and J by 3 bases, 4 bases remained unmatched. DNA of the CDR3: TGTGCCTGGAGTGTACCTGGGACAGGGGGCTACGAGCAGTACTTC. This sequence encodes CAWSVPGTGGYEQYF. Filled out from reference TRBV30 and TRBJ2-7, the complete variable domain reads SQTIHQWPATLVQPVGSPLSLECTVEGTSNPNLYWYRQAAGRGLQLLFYSVGIGQISSEVPQNLSASRPQDRQFILSSKKLLLSDSGFYLCAWSVPGTGGYEQYFGPGTRLTVT.